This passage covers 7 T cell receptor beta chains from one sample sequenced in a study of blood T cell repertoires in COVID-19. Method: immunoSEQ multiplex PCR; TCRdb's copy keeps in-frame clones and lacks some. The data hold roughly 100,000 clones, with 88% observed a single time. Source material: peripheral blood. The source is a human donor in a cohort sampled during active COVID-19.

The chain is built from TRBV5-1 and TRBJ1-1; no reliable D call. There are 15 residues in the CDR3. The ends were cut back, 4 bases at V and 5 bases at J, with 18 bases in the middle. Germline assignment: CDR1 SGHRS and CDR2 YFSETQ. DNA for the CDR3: TGCGCCAGCAGCCCGGCTAAAGCCGGGGTAACTGAAGCTTTCTTT. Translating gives CASSPAKAGVTEAFF.

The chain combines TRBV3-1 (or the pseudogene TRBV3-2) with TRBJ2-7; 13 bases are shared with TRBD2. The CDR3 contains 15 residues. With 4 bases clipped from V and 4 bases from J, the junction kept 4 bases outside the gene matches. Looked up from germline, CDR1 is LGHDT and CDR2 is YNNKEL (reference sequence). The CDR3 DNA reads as TGTGCCAGCAGCCTAGGGACTAGCGGGGCTTACGAGCAGTACTTC. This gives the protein CASSLGTSGAYEQYF.

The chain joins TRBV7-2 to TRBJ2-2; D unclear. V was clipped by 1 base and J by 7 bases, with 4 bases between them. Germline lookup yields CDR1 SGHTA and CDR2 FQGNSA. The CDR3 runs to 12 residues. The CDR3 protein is CASSLVLGELFF. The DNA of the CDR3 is TGTGCCAGCAGCTTAGTACTCGGGGAGCTGTTTTTT.

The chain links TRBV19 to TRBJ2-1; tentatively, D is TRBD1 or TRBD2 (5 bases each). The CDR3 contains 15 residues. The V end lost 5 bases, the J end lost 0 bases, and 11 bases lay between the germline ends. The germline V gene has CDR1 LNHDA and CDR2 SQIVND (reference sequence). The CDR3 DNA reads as TGTGCCAGTAGTCTAGCAGACAGCTCCTACAATGAGCAGTTCTTC. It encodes CASSLADSSYNEQFF.

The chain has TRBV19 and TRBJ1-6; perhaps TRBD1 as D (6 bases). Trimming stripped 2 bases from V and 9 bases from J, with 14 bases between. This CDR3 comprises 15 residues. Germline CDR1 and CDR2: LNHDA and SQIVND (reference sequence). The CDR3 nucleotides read TGTGCCAGTAGTATAAGTGGGCAGGGGAGTTCACCCCTCCACTTT. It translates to CASSISGQGSSPLHF.

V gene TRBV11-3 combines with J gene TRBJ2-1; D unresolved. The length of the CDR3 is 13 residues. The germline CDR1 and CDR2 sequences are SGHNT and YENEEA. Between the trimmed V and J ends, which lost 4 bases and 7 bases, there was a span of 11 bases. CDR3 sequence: CASSSPPLNEQFF. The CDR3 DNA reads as TGTGCCAGCAGCTCCCCTCCCTTGAATGAGCAGTTCTTC.

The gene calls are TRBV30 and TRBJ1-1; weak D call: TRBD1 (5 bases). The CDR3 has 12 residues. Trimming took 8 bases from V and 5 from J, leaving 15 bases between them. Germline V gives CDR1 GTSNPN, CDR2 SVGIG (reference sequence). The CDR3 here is CAHSPAGTEAFF. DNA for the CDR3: TGTGCCCATTCACCAGCAGGGACTGAAGCTTTCTTT.